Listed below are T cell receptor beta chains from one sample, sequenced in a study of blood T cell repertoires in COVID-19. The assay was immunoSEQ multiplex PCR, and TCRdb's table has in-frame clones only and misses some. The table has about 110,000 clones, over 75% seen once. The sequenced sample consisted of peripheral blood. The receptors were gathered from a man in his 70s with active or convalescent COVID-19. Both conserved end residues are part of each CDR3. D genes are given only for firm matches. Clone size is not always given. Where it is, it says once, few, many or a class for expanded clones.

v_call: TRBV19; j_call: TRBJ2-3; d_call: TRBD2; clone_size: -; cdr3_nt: TGTGCCAGTAGTGTCCCTAGCGGCCGCACAGATACGCAGTATTTT; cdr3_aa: CASSVPSGRTDTQYF
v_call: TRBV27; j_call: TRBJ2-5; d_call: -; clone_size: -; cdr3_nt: TGTGCCAGCAGTCCGCCAGGGCAAGCAAAGACCCAGTACTTC; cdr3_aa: CASSPPGQAKTQYF
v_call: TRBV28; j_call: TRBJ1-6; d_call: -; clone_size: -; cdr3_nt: TGTGCCACCACTAGACTTATAAATTCACCCCTCCACTTT; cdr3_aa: CATTRLINSPLHF
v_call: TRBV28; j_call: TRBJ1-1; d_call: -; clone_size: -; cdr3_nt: TGTGCCAGCAGTCTTCTGAACACTGAAGCTTTCTTT; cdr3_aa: CASSLLNTEAFF
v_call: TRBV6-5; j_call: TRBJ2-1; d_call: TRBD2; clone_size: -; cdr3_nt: TGTGCCAGCACTCCGGGACTAGTCGGCAATGAGCAGTTCTTC; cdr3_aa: CASTPGLVGNEQFF
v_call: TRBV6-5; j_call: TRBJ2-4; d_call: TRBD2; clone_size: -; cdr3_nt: TGTGCCAGCAGGAGGGGACTAGCGGGGGAAAACATTCAGTACTTC; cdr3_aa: CASRRGLAGENIQYF
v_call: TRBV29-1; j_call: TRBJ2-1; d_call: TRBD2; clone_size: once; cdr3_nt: TGCAGCGTTAGTGAGACTAGCGGGGGGGGTGAGTACAATGAGCAGTTCTTC; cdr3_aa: CSVSETSGGGEYNEQFF
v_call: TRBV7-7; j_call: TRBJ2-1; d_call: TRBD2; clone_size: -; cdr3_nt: TGTGCTAGCAGCTTAGCGCTCGGGGGGGCCTTAGGGAATGAGCAGTTCTTC; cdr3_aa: CASSLALGGALGNEQFF
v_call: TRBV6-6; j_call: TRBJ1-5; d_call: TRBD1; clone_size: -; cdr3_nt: TGTGCCAGCAGTTCCCTCGGACAGGACCAGCCCCAGCATTTT; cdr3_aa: CASSSLGQDQPQHF
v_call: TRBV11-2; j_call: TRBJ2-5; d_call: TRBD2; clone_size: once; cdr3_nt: TGTGCCAGCAGCTTTAGCGGGGGGTTCCAAGAGACCCAGTACTTC; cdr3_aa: CASSFSGGFQETQYF
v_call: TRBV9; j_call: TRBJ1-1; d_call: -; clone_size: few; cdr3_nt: TGTGCCAGCGGAGCTTCGGGCGCGGGCACTGAAGCTTTCTTT; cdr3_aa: CASGASGAGTEAFF
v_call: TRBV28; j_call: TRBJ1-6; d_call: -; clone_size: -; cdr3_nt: TGTGCCAGCAGTTTGGGGACTGGGAATTCACCCCTCCACTTT; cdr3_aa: CASSLGTGNSPLHF
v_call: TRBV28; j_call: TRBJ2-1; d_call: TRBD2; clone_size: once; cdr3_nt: TGTGCCAGCAGTTCGACTAGCGGGAGGGGGCAGGAGCAGTTCTTC; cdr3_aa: CASSSTSGRGQEQFF
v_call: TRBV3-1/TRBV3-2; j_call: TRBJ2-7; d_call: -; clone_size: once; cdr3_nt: TGTGCCAGCAGCCTCCCCGGACAGTACTACGAGCAGTACTTC; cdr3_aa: CASSLPGQYYEQYF
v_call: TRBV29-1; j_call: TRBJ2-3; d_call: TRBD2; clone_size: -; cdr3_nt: TGCAGCGTTGTGTCTCCGGGAGGGAAAACTAGCACAGATACGCAGTATTTT; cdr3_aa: CSVVSPGGKTSTDTQYF
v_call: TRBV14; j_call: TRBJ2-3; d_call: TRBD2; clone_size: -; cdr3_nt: TGTGCCAGCAGCCAAGGGTCTAGCGGGAGCACAGATACGCAGTATTTT; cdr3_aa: CASSQGSSGSTDTQYF
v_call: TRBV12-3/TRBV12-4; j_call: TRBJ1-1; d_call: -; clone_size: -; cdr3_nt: TGTGCCAGCAAGGGGGGGCCCAACACTGAAGCTTTCTTT; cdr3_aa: CASKGGPNTEAFF
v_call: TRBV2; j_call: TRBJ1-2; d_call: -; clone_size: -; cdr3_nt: TGTGCCAGTACAGGGACAACTACTAACTATGGCTACACCTTC; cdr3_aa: CASTGTTTNYGYTF
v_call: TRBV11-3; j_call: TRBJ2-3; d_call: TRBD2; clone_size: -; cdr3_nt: TGTGCCAGCAGCTCGGGACTAGCGGTAGATACGCAGTATTTT; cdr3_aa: CASSSGLAVDTQYF
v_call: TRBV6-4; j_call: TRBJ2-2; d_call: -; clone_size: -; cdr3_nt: TGTGCCAGCAGTCGGACAGCCTCGAACACCGGGGAGCTGTTTTTT; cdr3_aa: CASSRTASNTGELFF
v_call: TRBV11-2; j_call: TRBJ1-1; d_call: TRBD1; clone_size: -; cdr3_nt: TGTGCCAGCAGCTTCGGGGGGGACAGGGCCAACACTGAAGCTTTCTTT; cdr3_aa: CASSFGGDRANTEAFF
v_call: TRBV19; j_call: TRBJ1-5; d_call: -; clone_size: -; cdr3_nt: TGTGCCAGTAGTATAGATCATGTCAGGGTGGGACAGCCCCAGCATTTT; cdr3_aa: CASSIDHVRVGQPQHF
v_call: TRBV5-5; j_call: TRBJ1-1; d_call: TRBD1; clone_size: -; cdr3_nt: TGTGCCAGCAGCCGACAGGGCCTAACTGAAGCTTTCTTT; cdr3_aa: CASSRQGLTEAFF
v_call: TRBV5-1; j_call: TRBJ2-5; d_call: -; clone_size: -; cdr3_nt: TGCGCCAGCAGCTCAGACCTAGATTTCCAGTACTTC; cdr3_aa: CASSSDLDFQYF
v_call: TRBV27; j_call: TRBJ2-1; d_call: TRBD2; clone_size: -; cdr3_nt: TGTGCCAGCAGTTCCTATGGGACTATCTCCTACAATGAGCAGTTCTTC; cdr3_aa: CASSSYGTISYNEQFF
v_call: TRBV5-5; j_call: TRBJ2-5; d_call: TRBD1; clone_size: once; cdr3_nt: TGTGCCAGCAGCTTGGAGGGACAGAGGAAGACCCAGTACTTC; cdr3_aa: CASSLEGQRKTQYF
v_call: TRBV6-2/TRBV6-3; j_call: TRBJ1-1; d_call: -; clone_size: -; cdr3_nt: TGTGCCAGCAGTCGAACGGGGGCTGAAGCTTTCTTT; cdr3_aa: CASSRTGAEAFF
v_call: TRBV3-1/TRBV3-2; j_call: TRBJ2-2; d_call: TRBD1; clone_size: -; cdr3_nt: TGTGCCAGCAGCTCTTACCGGACAGGGCGGCGTCCCACCGGGGAGCTGTTTTTT; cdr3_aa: CASSSYRTGRRPTGELFF
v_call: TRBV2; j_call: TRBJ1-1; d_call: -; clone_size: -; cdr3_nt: TGTGCCAGCAGAGCCTTTCCCGGGACAACACGGAACACTGAAGCTTTCTTT; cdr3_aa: CASRAFPGTTRNTEAFF
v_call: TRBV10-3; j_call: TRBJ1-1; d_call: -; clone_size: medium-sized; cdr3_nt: TGTGCCACGCAGGGGTCCCTCTCTGAAGCTTTCTTT; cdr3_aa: CATQGSLSEAFF
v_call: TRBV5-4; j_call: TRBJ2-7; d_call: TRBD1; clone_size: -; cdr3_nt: TGTGCCAGCAGCGACAGGGGTTCCTACGAGCAGTACTTC; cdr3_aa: CASSDRGSYEQYF
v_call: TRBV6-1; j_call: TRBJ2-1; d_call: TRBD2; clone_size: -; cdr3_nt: TGTGCCAGCTGGGTAGCGGGTATTGAGCAGTTCTTC; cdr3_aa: CASWVAGIEQFF
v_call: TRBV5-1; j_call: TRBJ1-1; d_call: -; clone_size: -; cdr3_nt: TGCGCCAGCTCGAGGGGGACAAACTTAAACACTGAAGCTTTCTTT; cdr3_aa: CASSRGTNLNTEAFF
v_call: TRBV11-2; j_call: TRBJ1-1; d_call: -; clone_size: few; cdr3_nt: TGTGCCAGCAGCTTATTTCTGAGAGCTTTCTTT; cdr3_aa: CASSLFLRAFF
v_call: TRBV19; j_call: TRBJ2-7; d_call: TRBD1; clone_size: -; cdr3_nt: TGTGCCAGTAGTAGACAGGGGCTCTCCTACGAGCAGTACTTC; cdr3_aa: CASSRQGLSYEQYF
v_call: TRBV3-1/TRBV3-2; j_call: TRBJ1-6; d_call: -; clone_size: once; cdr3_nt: TGTGCCAGCAGCTCCCGCGGGTATGGGAATTCACCCCTCCACTTT; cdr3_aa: CASSSRGYGNSPLHF
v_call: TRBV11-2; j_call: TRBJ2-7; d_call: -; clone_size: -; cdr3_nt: TGTGCCAGCAGCTTAAATTCGGCGGGGACGTACTACGAGCAGTACTTC; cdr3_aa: CASSLNSAGTYYEQYF
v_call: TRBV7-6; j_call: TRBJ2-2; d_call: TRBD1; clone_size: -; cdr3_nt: TGTGCCAGCAGCCCAGGACAGGGAAACACCGGGGAGCTGTTTTTT; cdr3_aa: CASSPGQGNTGELFF
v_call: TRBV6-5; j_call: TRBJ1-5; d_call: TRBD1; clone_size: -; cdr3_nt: TGTGCCAGCAGGAGGACAGGCGATAGCAATCAGCCCCAGCATTTT; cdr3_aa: CASRRTGDSNQPQHF
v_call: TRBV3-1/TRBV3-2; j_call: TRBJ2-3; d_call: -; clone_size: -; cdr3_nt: TGTGCCAGCAGCCAACCAGGGTACACAGATACGCAGTATTTT; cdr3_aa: CASSQPGYTDTQYF
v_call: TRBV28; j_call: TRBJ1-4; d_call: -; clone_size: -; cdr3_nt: TGTGCCAGCAGTAAGGGACACCGCAATGAAAAACTGTTTTTT; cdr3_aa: CASSKGHRNEKLFF
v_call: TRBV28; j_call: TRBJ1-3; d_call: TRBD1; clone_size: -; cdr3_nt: TGTGCCAGCACTAACAGGGGCTCTGGAAACACCATATATTTT; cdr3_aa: CASTNRGSGNTIYF
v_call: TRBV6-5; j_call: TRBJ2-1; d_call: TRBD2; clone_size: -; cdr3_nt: TGTGCCAGCAGTTTTCCGGGGGGGAATGAGCAGTTCTTC; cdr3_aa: CASSFPGGNEQFF
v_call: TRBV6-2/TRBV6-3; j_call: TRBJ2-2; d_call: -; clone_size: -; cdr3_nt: TGTGCCAGCAGTTACTCGGGAGGCACCGGGGAGCTGTTTTTT; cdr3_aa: CASSYSGGTGELFF
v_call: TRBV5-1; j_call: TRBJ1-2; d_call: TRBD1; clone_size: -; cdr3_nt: TGCGCCAGCAGCCCGCAGGGGGCCAACTATGGCTACACCTTC; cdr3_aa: CASSPQGANYGYTF
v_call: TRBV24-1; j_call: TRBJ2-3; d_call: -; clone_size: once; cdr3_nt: TGTGCCACCAGTGAGACTTCAGATACGCAGTATTTT; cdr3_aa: CATSETSDTQYF
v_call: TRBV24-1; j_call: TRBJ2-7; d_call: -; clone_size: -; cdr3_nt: TGTGCCACCCCCGAGGCAGGGCCGAGGACGCGTCCTTGGGAGCAGTACTTC; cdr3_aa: CATPEAGPRTRPWEQYF
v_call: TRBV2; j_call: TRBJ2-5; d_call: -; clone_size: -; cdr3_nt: TGTGCCAGCTATGGACTAGAGACCCAGTACTTC; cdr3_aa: CASYGLETQYF
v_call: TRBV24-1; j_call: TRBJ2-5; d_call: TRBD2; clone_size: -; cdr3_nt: TGTGCCACCAGTGGTCCGAGCGGGAGGCGCCCCCAAGAGACCCAGTACTTC; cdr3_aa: CATSGPSGRRPQETQYF
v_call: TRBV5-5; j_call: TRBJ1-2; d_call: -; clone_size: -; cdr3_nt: TGTGCCAGCAGCCCCCAGGGACATTTTTATGGCTACACCTTC; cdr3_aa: CASSPQGHFYGYTF
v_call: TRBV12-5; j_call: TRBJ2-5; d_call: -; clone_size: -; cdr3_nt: TGTGCTAGTGGTTTGTCCGGGGGACAGCAAGAGACCCAGTACTTC; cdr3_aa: CASGLSGGQQETQYF
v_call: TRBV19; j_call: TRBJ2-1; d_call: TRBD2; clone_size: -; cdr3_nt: TGTGCCAGTAGTACGCGACTAGCGGGAGGGCAGTTCTTC; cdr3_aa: CASSTRLAGGQFF
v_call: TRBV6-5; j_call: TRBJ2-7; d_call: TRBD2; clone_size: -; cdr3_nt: TGTGCCAGCAGTTACGCAGGGACTAGCAACTACGAGCAGTACTTC; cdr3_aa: CASSYAGTSNYEQYF
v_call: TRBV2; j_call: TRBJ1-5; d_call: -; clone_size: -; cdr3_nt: TGTGCCAGCAGTGAAAACAGGGGCAATCAGCCCCAGCATTTT; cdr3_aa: CASSENRGNQPQHF
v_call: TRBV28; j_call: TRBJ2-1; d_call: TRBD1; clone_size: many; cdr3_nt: TGTGCCAGCAGTCGACGACAGGGGGCGATCAATGAGCAGTTCTTC; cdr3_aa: CASSRRQGAINEQFF
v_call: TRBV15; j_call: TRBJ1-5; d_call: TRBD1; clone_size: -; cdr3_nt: TGTGCCACCAGCAGAGGTCAGGGGGGCCCTGGGCAGCCCCAGCATTTT; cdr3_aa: CATSRGQGGPGQPQHF